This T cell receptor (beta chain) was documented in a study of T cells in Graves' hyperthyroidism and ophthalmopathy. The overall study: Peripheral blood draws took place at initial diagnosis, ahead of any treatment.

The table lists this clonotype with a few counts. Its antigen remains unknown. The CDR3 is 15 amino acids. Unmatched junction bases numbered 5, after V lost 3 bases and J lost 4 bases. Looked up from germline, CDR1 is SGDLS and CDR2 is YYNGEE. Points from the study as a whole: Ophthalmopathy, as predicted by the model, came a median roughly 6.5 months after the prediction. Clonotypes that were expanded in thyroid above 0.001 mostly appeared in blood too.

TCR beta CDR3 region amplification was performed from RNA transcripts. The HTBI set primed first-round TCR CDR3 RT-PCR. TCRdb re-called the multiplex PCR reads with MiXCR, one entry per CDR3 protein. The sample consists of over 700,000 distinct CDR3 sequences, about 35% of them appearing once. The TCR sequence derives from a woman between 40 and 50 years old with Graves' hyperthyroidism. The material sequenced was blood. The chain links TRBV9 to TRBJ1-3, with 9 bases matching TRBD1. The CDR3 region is CASSAGTGKGNTIYF. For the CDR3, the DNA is TGTGCCAGCAGCGCTGGGACAGGGAAAGGAAACACCATATATTTT.